This section outlines one T cell receptor beta chain sequence together with its context. Its antigen remains unidentified. No quality values exist for individual bases; no much larger clone is one base distant. This sample is drawn from a study of blood T cell repertoires in COVID-19 (TCRdb year 2020). About the study as a whole: Samples from collaborators originated in the United States, Italy and Spain and spanned both the acute and convalescent phases of COVID-19. The samples were drawn from two sources: the first 160 participants of the ongoing ImmuneRACE study, and 1,000 to 1,500 subjects contributed by 6 global collaborators. Where available, HLA class I and class II types were obtained from metadata supplied by the sample provider rather than from assay-based typing. Nearly every sample came with metadata listing a de-identified subject ID, COVID-19 status, age in years and sex. The prospective study material was composed of cDNA or gDNA derived from T cells, B-cell-depleted T cells, or PBMCs. Deeply sampled blood TCRbeta repertoires from subjects exposed to, actively infected with, or recovered from COVID-19 were included in the dataset. The repertoires were made available in a free public database intended to serve as a resource for research on the immune response to SARS-CoV-2. The research as a whole found: Clinical and demographic metadata were provided uncurated, with the amount varying by source and participant.

The immunoSEQ Assay, a bias-controlled multiplex PCR, was used to amplify TCRbeta CDR3 regions from genomic DNA. The paper's data handling went like this. Nucleated cell counts per sample were estimated from amplification of reference gene primers within the assay. To quantify the absolute abundance of each unique TCRbeta CDR3 rearrangement, sequence reads were collapsed and filtered. Productive Simpson clonality was computed per sample as the square root of Simpson's diversity index over productive rearrangements. As stored in TCRdb, this immuneACCESS dataset retains in-frame rearrangements with V and J assigned. A fraction of the clones does not appear; measured against another copy, unresolved V genes explain less than half of the discrepancy, and the remainder lacks a known reason. V and J calls and clone size are copied from that table; D and trimming were computed from the DNA. The sample table lists over 250,000 clones, about 89% of them with a count of one. Over 2.5% of the sample is in the top ten clones.

Trimming removed 6 bases from V and 0 bases from J, leaving 12 bases between the germline ends. The CDR3 covers 14 residues, taking in both the cysteine and the phenylalanine. The retained sequence is limited to the CDR3, 42 bases, with the frame set at the first base. Taken from the germline V gene (reference sequence), the CDR1 and CDR2 loops are GTSNPN and SVGIG. Participants in the prospective study were aged roughly 18 to 100 years, lived in about two dozen United States geographic areas, and enrolled through a virtual design. Cohort assignment in the prospective study relied on participant-reported clinical history from a screening survey and a study questionnaire. For ImmuneRACE Cohort 3, a participant was defined as recovered based on two consecutive negative NP/OP PCR tests, clearance by a healthcare professional, or resolution of symptoms. In the prospective study, mobile phlebotomists collected whole blood, serum and a nasopharyngeal or oropharyngeal swab from each participant. Participants in the prospective study had the option to provide additional blood draws and questionnaires over a 2-month period. Before DNA extraction, prospective study blood samples were shipped either frozen or at room temperature.

The sequencing sample was made of PBMCs or T cells enriched from blood (not recorded which). The rearrangement joined TRBV30 to TRBJ1-3, and the D gene may be TRBD1, 6 bases matching. This clonotype originated in a young woman who had recovered from COVID-19. CDR3 sequence: CACPVGGSGNTIYF. The DNA sequence is given as TGTGCCTGCCCAGTAGGGGGCTCTGGAAACACCATATATTTT.